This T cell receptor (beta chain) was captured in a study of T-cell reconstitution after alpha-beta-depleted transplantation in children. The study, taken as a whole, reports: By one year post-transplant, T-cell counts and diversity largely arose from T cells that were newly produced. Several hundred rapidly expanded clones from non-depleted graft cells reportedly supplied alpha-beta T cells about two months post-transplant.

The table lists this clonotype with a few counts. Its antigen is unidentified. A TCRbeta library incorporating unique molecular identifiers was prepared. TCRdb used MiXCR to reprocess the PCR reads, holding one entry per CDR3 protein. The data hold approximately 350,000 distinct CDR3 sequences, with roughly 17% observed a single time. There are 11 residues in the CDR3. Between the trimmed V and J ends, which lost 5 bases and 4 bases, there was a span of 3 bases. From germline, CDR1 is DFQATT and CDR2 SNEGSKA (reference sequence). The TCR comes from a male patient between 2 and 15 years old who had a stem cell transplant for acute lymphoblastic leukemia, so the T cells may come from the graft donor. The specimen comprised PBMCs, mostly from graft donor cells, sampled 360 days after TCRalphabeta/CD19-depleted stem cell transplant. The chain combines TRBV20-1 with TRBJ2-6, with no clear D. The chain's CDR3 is CSASGANVLTF. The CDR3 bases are TGCAGTGCTTCCGGGGCCAACGTCCTGACTTTC.